What follows is one T cell receptor beta chain and its context. Its antigen is unknown. The data were taken from a study of T cell repertoires in cytomegalovirus infection. Study-level background: It was the public TCR beta signatures that indicated both CMV infection and matching HLA type. Study observations and caveats: Individuals carrying CMV plus the relevant HLA were identified by cumulative frequency of public TCR beta families. Within the response measured ex vivo, HLA-C-restricted CMV-specific TCR beta clonotypes were dominant.

V lost 6 bases, J lost 1 base, and 8 bases lay in between. The CDR3 extends over 13 amino acids. TCRdb called the reads again in MiXCR, with one record for every CDR3 protein. Among 100,000 to 150,000 distinct CDR3 sequences listed, 20% to 30% were seen once. V and J are TRBV12-3 or TRBV12-4 and TRBJ2-3, with TRBD1 as a possible D gene (5 bases). The origin of this receptor is a human donor in good health (CMV status not recorded). Some clones in this sample may be carry-over from other donors' samples. Sequencing input: PBMCs, sequenced either directly or after in vitro stimulation (not recorded which). The CDR3 loop reads CASREGGTDTQYF. The DNA of the CDR3 is TGTGCCAGCAGGGAAGGGGGCACAGATACGCAGTATTTT.